This entry lists 24 T cell receptor beta chains sequenced from one sample in a study of blood T cell repertoires in COVID-19. Clones were read by immunoSEQ multiplex PCR, and TCRdb kept only the in-frame ones, dropping some. Of some 120,000 clones listed, 90% are singletons. Sample: peripheral blood. Source of these receptors: a man aged 45-60 years with active COVID-19.

The chain has TRBV5-4 and TRBJ1-2, with 7 bases identical to TRBD1. This CDR3 has 13 residues. Germline V gene data show CDR1 as SGHNT and CDR2 as YYREEE (reference sequence). V lost 1 base to trimming and J lost 3 bases; unmatched junction nucleotides: 0. CDR3 sequence reads: CASSLTGDYGYTF. The CDR3 region has the DNA TGTGCCAGCAGCTTGACAGGGGACTATGGCTACACCTTC.

The gene calls are TRBV6-5 and TRBJ2-5; D is ambiguous. V lost 6 bases, J lost 6 bases, and 14 bases lay in between. Germline CDR1 and CDR2: MNHEY and SVGAGI. The length of the CDR3 is 13 residues. The CDR3 region is CASSKPTRQTQYF. The CDR3 region has the DNA TGTGCCAGCAGCAAACCGACAAGGCAGACCCAGTACTTC.

J is TRBJ1-1 and V is TRBV5-1; 9 bases are shared with TRBD1. The CDR3 totals 15 residues. V shed 4 bases and J 7 bases; nucleotides not matched to a gene: 11. CDR1 SGHRS and CDR2 YFSETQ come from the germline V gene. The CDR3 is CASSPGTGRVGEAFF. In DNA, the CDR3 is TGCGCCAGCAGCCCCGGGACAGGGAGAGTCGGTGAAGCTTTCTTT.

V gene TRBV6-5 combines with J gene TRBJ2-2; the D is unclear. CDR1 MNHEY and CDR2 SVGAGI come from the germline V gene. The CDR3 contains 12 residues. V was shortened by 1 base and J by 6 bases, with 3 bases between the two germline ends. The DNA of the CDR3 is TGTGCCAGCAGTTACTTCGCCGGGGAGCTGTTTTTT. Amino acid sequence: CASSYFAGELFF.

The genes are TRBV6-2 or TRBV6-3 and TRBJ2-3; 7 positions match TRBD1. Germline V lookup: CDR1 MNHEY, CDR2 SVGEGT. V trimming: 5 bases; J trimming: 4 bases; junction bases outside the gene matches: 3. This CDR3 has 13 amino acids. Written as DNA, the CDR3 is TGTGCCAGCAGTCGGGACAGCCCAGATACGCAGTATTTT. Protein: CASSRDSPDTQYF.

This chain connects TRBV5-4 to TRBJ2-5, with TRBD2 as a possible D gene (6 bases). The CDR3 spans 15 residues. CDR1 and CDR2 (germline): SGHNT, YYREEE (reference sequence). Trimming removed 3 bases at V and 5 bases at J, with 17 bases between. DNA for the CDR3: TGTGCCAGCAGCTGGTTGGGGGAGGAATGGGAGACCCAGTACTTC. It yields the protein CASSWLGEEWETQYF.

V gene TRBV19 combines with J gene TRBJ1-6, with 7 bases fitting TRBD1. Trimming took 5 bases from V and 7 from J; bases not matched to a gene: 8. The V gene's germline CDR1 is LNHDA and CDR2 SQIVND (reference sequence). The CDR3 length is 15 residues. As DNA, the CDR3 is TGTGCCAGTAGTCCGACAGGGTATCCGAATTCACCCCTCCACTTT. Translating gives CASSPTGYPNSPLHF.

V and J are TRBV29-1 and TRBJ1-2; D not certain. Germline V CDR1 and CDR2: SQVTM, ANQGSEA. The CDR3 has 12 amino acids. The V and J ends lost 5 bases and 4 bases respectively, with 11 bases between them. CDR3 sequence reads: CSVPSAVYGYTF. DNA of the CDR3: TGCAGCGTTCCGTCAGCGGTCTATGGCTACACCTTC.

The chain couples TRBV3-1 (or the pseudogene TRBV3-2) to TRBJ1-1; no clear D. The CDR3 contains 14 residues. The V end was cut by 4 bases, the J end by 7 bases, with 16 bases between. CDR1 is LGHDT, CDR2 YNNKEL, per germline (reference sequence). In nucleotides, the CDR3 is TGTGCCAGCAGCCGCCGGTCCGCGGAGGGTGAAGCTTTCTTT. Protein sequence: CASSRRSAEGEAFF.

The V call is TRBV11-3, the J call TRBJ1-2; D might be TRBD1 (5 bases). CDR1 and CDR2 from the germline V gene are SGHNT and YENEEA. CDR3 size: 13 residues. With 5 bases removed from V and 1 base from J, the gap between germline ends came to 8 bases. The CDR3 sequence is CASSTGGNYGYTF. In DNA, the CDR3 is TGTGCCAGCAGCACGGGGGGTAACTATGGCTACACCTTC. The full variable domain, with the rest looked up from reference TRBV11-3 and TRBJ1-2, is EAGVVQSPRYKIIEKKQPVAFWCNPISGHNTLYWYLQNLGQGPELLIRYENEEAVDDSQLPKDRFSAERLKGVDSTLKIQPAELGDSAVYLCASSTGGNYGYTFGSGTRLTVV.

V usage is TRBV14 and J usage is TRBJ2-5, with 9 bases lining up with TRBD1. Germline values: CDR1 SGHDN, CDR2 FVKESK. The CDR3 spans 15 residues. V shed 2 bases and J 6 bases; nucleotides not matched to a gene: 7. The CDR3 loop reads CASSQRQGGGKTQYF. In DNA form, the CDR3 reads TGTGCCAGCAGCCAACGACAGGGGGGAGGGAAGACCCAGTACTTC.

This chain uses TRBV19 with TRBJ2-1; 13 bases are shared with TRBD2. The CDR3 covers 16 residues. Germline values: CDR1 LNHDA, CDR2 SQIVND (reference sequence). V was clipped by 3 bases and J by 6 bases; unmatched bases: 5. This chain's CDR3 is CASSMGGTSGVNEQFF. For the CDR3, the DNA is TGTGCCAGTAGTATGGGAGGGACTAGCGGGGTCAATGAGCAGTTCTTC.

A single count supports this clone. The rearrangement joins TRBV9 to TRBJ2-7; D may be TRBD1 (6 bases). Deletions cut 3 bases from V and 3 bases from J, with 19 bases between. This CDR3 is 16 amino acids long. Germline CDR1 reads SGDLS; CDR2 reads YYNGEE. Written as DNA, the CDR3 is TGTGCCAGCAGCGGACAGGAGTCGGCCCGAAACTACGAGCAGTACTTC. Its protein product is CASSGQESARNYEQYF.

CDR3 bases: TGTGCCAGCAGCTCCCGACAGGCCCTAGTCAATGAGCAGTTCTTC. Encoded protein: CASSSRQALVNEQFF. The chain couples TRBV9 to TRBJ2-1, with D possibly matching TRBD1 (6 bases). Looked up from germline, CDR1 is SGDLS and CDR2 is YYNGEE. V lost 4 bases and J 6 bases, leaving 17 bases between the germline ends. CDR3 length: 15 residues.

The V call is TRBV5-6, the J call TRBJ1-6; D not certain. The germline V and J ends were trimmed by 4 bases and 9 bases, with 11 bases remaining between them. Germline V gene data show CDR1 as SGHDT and CDR2 as YYEEEE. The CDR3 runs to 13 residues. The CDR3 region is CASSPTGSSPLHF. The CDR3, as DNA: TGTGCCAGCAGCCCTACCGGGAGTTCACCCCTCCACTTT.

This clone has just one count. This rearrangement joins TRBV5-1 to TRBJ1-2; TRBD1 matches 8 bases. Germline lookup yields CDR1 SGHRS and CDR2 YFSETQ. J lost 8 bases, V lost 3 bases, and 6 bases had no gene match. This CDR3 has 13 amino acids. CDR3 bases: TGCGCCAGCAGCTACACAGGGGGTGAAGGCTACACCTTC. This encodes CASSYTGGEGYTF.

The rearrangement links TRBV5-4 to TRBJ2-7; 9 nucleotides line up with TRBD1. The CDR3 sequence is 13 residues long. J lost 4 bases, V lost 3 bases, and 2 bases had no gene match. Germline V lookup: CDR1 SGHNT, CDR2 YYREEE (reference sequence). DNA for the CDR3: TGTGCCAGCAGCTCCGGACAGGGGTACGAGCAGTACTTC. It specifies CASSSGQGYEQYF.

This chain uses TRBV11-3 with TRBJ2-2; 11 bases fit TRBD1. The V gene's germline CDR1 is SGHNT and CDR2 YENEEA. After removal of 4 bases from V and 3 bases from J, the junction contained 4 bases not matched to a gene. The CDR3 loop spans 16 amino acids. In DNA form, the CDR3 reads TGTGCCAGCAGCTCGGACAGGGGGCGGTACACCGGGGAGCTGTTTTTT. It encodes CASSSDRGRYTGELFF.

The chain carries TRBV4-1 and TRBJ2-3; the match to TRBD2 covers 13 bases. This CDR3 contains 16 residues. Germline CDR1 is MGHRA and CDR2 is YSYEKL. V lost 3 bases to trimming and J lost 3 bases; unmatched junction nucleotides: 3. The CDR3: CASSHWTSGRTDTQYF. Written as DNA, the CDR3 is TGCGCCAGCAGCCATTGGACTAGCGGGAGAACAGATACGCAGTATTTT.

This clone has a single count. The CDR3 is CASSLGDRAHTYEQYV. CDR3 coding DNA: TGCGCCAGCAGCTTGGGCGACAGGGCGCACACCTACGAGCAGTACGTC. The V and J genes are TRBV5-1 and TRBJ2-7; 7 bases match TRBD1. After removal of 0 bases from V and 2 bases from J, the junction contained 8 bases not matched to a gene. In germline, CDR1 is SGHRS, CDR2 YFSETQ. This CDR3 spans 16 amino acids.

This chain uses TRBV18 with TRBJ2-5, with D maybe TRBD1 (6 bases). Looked up from germline, CDR1 is KGHSH and CDR2 is LQKENI. V was trimmed by 3 bases and J by 4 bases, leaving 12 bases between them. The CDR3 totals 14 residues. Here the CDR3 reads CASSPLDSRETQYF. DNA for the CDR3: TGTGCCAGCTCACCCCTGGACAGTAGAGAGACCCAGTACTTC.

The rearrangement joins TRBV6-1 to TRBJ1-2; TRBD1 might be the D (5 bases). The CDR3 runs to 13 residues. Germline CDR1 is MNHNS and CDR2 is SASEGT. V gave up 3 bases and J gave up 8 bases, with 13 bases separating them. CDR3 coding DNA: TGTGCCAGCAGTGATACTGCAGGGCTCGGCTACACCTTC. Translating it yields CASSDTAGLGYTF.

This chain joins TRBV11-2 and TRBJ2-5; D call uncertain. The V gene lost 5 bases and the J gene lost 3 bases, with 7 bases spanning the gap. Germline loops: CDR1 SGHAT, CDR2 FQNNGV. This CDR3 is 12 amino acids long. The CDR3 spells CASSLTEETQYF. CDR3 bases: TGTGCCAGCAGCCTAACAGAAGAGACCCAGTACTTC.

The V call is TRBV15, the J call TRBJ1-1; D is unresolved. CDR1 LNHNV and CDR2 YYDKDF come from the germline V gene (reference sequence). V was clipped by 0 bases and J by 3 bases, with 26 bases between them. The CDR3 sequence is 20 residues long. CDR3 sequence reads: CATSRDFTRRGVEVDTEAFF. As DNA, the CDR3 is TGTGCCACCAGCAGAGATTTCACTAGGCGCGGGGTGGAGGTGGACACTGAAGCTTTCTTT.